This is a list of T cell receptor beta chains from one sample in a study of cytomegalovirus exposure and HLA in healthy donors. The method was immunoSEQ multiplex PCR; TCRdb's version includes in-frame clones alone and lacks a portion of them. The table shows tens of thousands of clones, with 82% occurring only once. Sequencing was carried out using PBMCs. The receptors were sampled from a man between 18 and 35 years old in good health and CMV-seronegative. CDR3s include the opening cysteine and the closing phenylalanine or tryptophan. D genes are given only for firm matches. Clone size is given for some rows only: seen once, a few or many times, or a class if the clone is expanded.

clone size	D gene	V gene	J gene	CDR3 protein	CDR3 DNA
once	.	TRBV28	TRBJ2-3	CASTPAGIRTDTQYF	TGTGCCAGCACCCCCGCCGGTATTCGTACAGATACGCAGTATTTT
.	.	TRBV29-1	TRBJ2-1	CSAGLWGAEQFF	TGCAGCGCTGGACTTTGGGGAGCTGAGCAGTTCTTC
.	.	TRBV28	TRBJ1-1	CASAGRGFSNTEAFF	TGTGCCAGCGCGGGAAGAGGTTTTTCTAACACTGAAGCTTTCTTT
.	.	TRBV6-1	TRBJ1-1	CASSDSRGDTEAFF	TGTGCCAGCAGTGACAGCAGGGGCGACACTGAAGCTTTCTTT
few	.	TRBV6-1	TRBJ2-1	CASAVVRNEQFF	TGTGCCAGTGCGGTGGTGCGGAATGAGCAGTTCTTC
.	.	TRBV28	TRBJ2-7	CASSPRYEQYF	TGTGCCAGCAGTCCGCGCTACGAGCAGTACTTC
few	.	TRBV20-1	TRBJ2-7	CSAGRAYEQYF	TGCAGTGCTGGGAGAGCCTACGAGCAGTACTTC
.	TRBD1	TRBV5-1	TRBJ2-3	CASTTGTGGTDTQYF	TGCGCCAGCACTACCGGGACAGGGGGCACAGATACGCAGTATTTT
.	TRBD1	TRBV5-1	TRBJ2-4	CASSLGGTGMAKNIQYF	TGCGCCAGCAGCTTGGGGGGGACAGGAATGGCCAAAAACATTCAGTACTTC
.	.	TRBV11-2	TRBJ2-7	CASSLVHRSYEQYF	TGTGCCAGCAGCTTAGTACACAGGTCCTACGAGCAGTACTTC
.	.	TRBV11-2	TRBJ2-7	CASSLRGIRPEQYF	TGTGCCAGCAGCCTTAGGGGAATCCGGCCGGAGCAGTACTTC
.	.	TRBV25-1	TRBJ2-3	CASRWQADPTDTQYF	TGTGCCAGCAGGTGGCAAGCGGATCCCACAGATACGCAGTATTTT